These 30 T cell receptor beta chains originate from one sample sequenced in a study of early T cells in non-severe SARS-CoV-2 infection (dated by TCRdb to about 2021). Library method: 5' RACE. The sample was run on a NextSeq 500. TCRdb reran the public reads through fastp at Q25 and MiXCR, keeping productive beta chains. Rows with a matching CDR3 protein are joined into one entry that keeps the most common DNA and genes. This sample comprises tens of thousands of distinct CDR3 sequences, around 4.1% of them detected only once. Approximately 5.8% of the sample goes to the ten largest clones. Source material: whole blood. Receptors were obtained from an adult who was a healthcare worker with PCR-confirmed SARS-CoV-2 infection or an uninfected control (not recorded which).

This clonotype was seen many times. CDR3 residues: CSARQDYEQYF. CDR3 DNA sequence: TGCAGTGCTAGACAGGACTACGAGCAGTACTTC. The V gene is TRBV20-1, the J gene TRBJ2-7; D is ambiguous. There are 11 residues in the CDR3. CDR1 and CDR2 (germline): DFQATT, SNEGSKA (reference sequence). Deletions cut 2 bases from V and 3 bases from J, with 5 bases between.

CDR3 coding DNA: TGTGCCAGCAGCGTGGGGACAGGGGGCAGTTCACCCCTCCACTTT. As protein: CASSVGTGGSSPLHF. The chain carries TRBV9 and TRBJ1-6; 12 bases are a match to TRBD1. The CDR3 contains 15 residues. The V segment lost 2 bases and the J segment 9 bases; nucleotides outside the gene matches: 3. CDR1 and CDR2 (germline): SGDLS, YYNGEE. The complete variable domain, with remaining parts taken from reference TRBV9 and TRBJ1-6, reads DSGVTQTPKHLITATGQRVTLRCSPRSGDLSVYWYQQSLDQGLQFLIQYYNGEERAKGNILERFSAQQFPDLHSELNLSSLELGDSALYFCASSVGTGGSSPLHFGNGTRLTVT.

This clonotype has ten or more counts. The chain uses TRBV12-3 or TRBV12-4 and TRBJ2-7; TRBD1 matches at 10 bases. The CDR3 contains 16 residues. With V trimmed by 5 bases and J by 4 bases, 11 bases remained unmatched. The CDR3 coding sequence is TGTGCCAGCAGTCGCCCCCCGGGACAGGGGAAGTACGAGCAGTACTTC. Its protein product is CASSRPPGQGKYEQYF.

This clonotype was counted at least ten times. The gene calls are TRBV18 and TRBJ2-1; possibly TRBD1 or TRBD2 for D (5 bases each). The germline V and J ends were trimmed by 3 bases and 6 bases, with 15 bases remaining between them. This CDR3 comprises 15 residues. CDR1 and CDR2 (germline): KGHSH, LQKENI. In DNA, the CDR3 is TGTGCCAGCTCACCCGTAGTCGGGGCTAGCAATGAGCAGTTCTTC. This codes for CASSPVVGASNEQFF. Complete variable domain (other parts from reference TRBV18 and TRBJ2-1): NAGVMQNPRHLVRRRGQEARLRCSPMKGHSHVYWYRQLPEEGLKFMVYLQKENIIDESGMPKERFSAEFPKEGPSILRIQQVVRGDSAAYFCASSPVVGASNEQFFGPGTRLTVL.

This clonotype came up many times. The chain combines TRBV2 with TRBJ2-3, with 7 positions matching TRBD2. Germline V gives CDR1 SNHLY, CDR2 FYNNEI. J gave up 2 bases and V 2 bases, and 7 bases lay outside the gene matches. CDR3 length: 16 amino acids. CDR3 bases: TGTGCCAGCAGTGAAATGTCTAGCGGTATCACAGATACGCAGTATTTT. Residues: CASSEMSSGITDTQYF.

This clonotype has at least ten counts. The V and J genes are TRBV7-9 and TRBJ2-6; 7 bases agree with TRBD1. Germline V lookup: CDR1 SEHNR, CDR2 FQNEAQ (reference sequence). The CDR3 totals 16 residues. V was clipped by 5 bases and J by 2 bases; unmatched bases: 6. This CDR3 is CASSRRTGPGANVLTF. The CDR3 DNA is TGTGCCAGCAGCCGTCGGACAGGACCTGGGGCCAACGTCCTGACTTTC.

This clonotype was recorded at least ten times. The chain joins TRBV11-2 to TRBJ2-5; the D gene is possibly TRBD2 (6 bases). The CDR3 contains 15 residues. Germline V lookup: CDR1 SGHAT, CDR2 FQNNGV. V gave up 5 bases and J gave up 2 bases, with 15 bases separating them. The CDR3 coding sequence is TGTGCCAGCAGCCGAGATACGGGGGTACAAGAGACCCAGTACTTC. This translates into CASSRDTGVQETQYF.

This clonotype was recorded at least ten times. The CDR3 loop reads CASSQKQYNEQFF. CDR3 coding DNA: TGTGCCAGCTCGCAAAAGCAGTACAATGAGCAGTTCTTC. V and J are TRBV18 and TRBJ2-1; no clear D gene. V was clipped by 6 bases and J by 4 bases, with 10 bases between them. CDR1 and CDR2 (germline): KGHSH, LQKENI. The CDR3 has 13 residues. Using reference TRBV18 and TRBJ2-1 for the parts outside the CDR3, the full variable domain is NAGVMQNPRHLVRRRGQEARLRCSPMKGHSHVYWYRQLPEEGLKFMVYLQKENIIDESGMPKERFSAEFPKEGPSILRIQQVVRGDSAAYFCASSQKQYNEQFFGPGTRLTVL.

This sequence joins TRBV11-2 and TRBJ2-1; D remains unclear. The CDR3 totals 14 residues. Germline CDR1 is SGHAT and CDR2 is FQNNGV. V was pared by 7 bases and J by 1 base, with 11 bases between. This CDR3 reads CASTRVLSYNEQFF. In DNA form, the CDR3 reads TGTGCCAGCACACGGGTGCTGTCCTACAATGAGCAGTTCTTC. The full variable domain, rest sourced from reference TRBV11-2 and TRBJ2-1, is EAGVAQSPRYKIIEKRQSVAFWCNPISGHATLYWYQQILGQGPKLLIQFQNNGVVDDSQLPKDRFSAERLKGVDSTLKIQPAKLEDSAVYLCASTRVLSYNEQFFGPGTRLTVL.

This clonotype appeared many times. The CDR3 DNA sequence: TGTGCCAGCACCAATCTTGGACAGGCCAACTATGGCTACACCTTC. Protein: CASTNLGQANYGYTF. The chain employs TRBV11-3 and TRBJ1-2, with TRBD1 identical over 7 bases. V lost 7 bases and J lost 2; bases outside the gene matches: 10. This CDR3 region has 15 residues. Germline V gene data show CDR1 as SGHNT and CDR2 as YENEEA.

In this sample, this clonotype turned up a few times. The chain links TRBV28 to TRBJ2-7, with 14 positions matching TRBD2. V gave up 4 bases and J gave up 0 bases; unmatched junction bases: 5. Germline CDR1 MDHEN, CDR2 SYDVKM. The CDR3 spans 17 residues. The CDR3 nucleotides read TGTGCCAGCAGTTCCCCGGGACTAGCGGGAGTCTCCTACGAGCAGTACTTC. Its translation is CASSSPGLAGVSYEQYF. The whole variable domain, filled in from reference TRBV28 and TRBJ2-7, reads DVKVTQSSRYLVKRTGEKVFLECVQDMDHENMFWYRQDPGLGLRLIYFSYDVKMKEKGDIPEGYSVSREKKERFSLILESASTNQTSMYLCASSSPGLAGVSYEQYFGPGTRLTVT.

This clonotype has a count of ten or more. This chain links TRBV7-3 with TRBJ2-5; a possible D gene is TRBD1 (5 bases). The V end lost 1 base, the J end lost 5 bases, and 11 bases lay between the germline ends. The CDR3 loop spans 14 amino acids. Per the germline V gene, CDR1 is SGHTA and CDR2 is FQGTGA. The CDR3 DNA reads as TGTGCCAGCAGCTTAATGGCAGGGCAGGAGACCCAGTACTTC. Residues: CASSLMAGQETQYF. Full variable domain (missing parts from reference TRBV7-3 and TRBJ2-5): GAGVSQTPSNKVTEKGKYVELRCDPISGHTALYWYRQSLGQGPEFLIYFQGTGAADDSGLPNDRFFAVRPEGSVSTLKIQRTERGDSAVYLCASSLMAGQETQYFGPGTRLLVL.

This clonotype was seen at least ten times. This sequence joins TRBV5-6 and TRBJ2-3; 8 bases map to TRBD2. This CDR3 has 15 residues. In germline, CDR1 is SGHDT, CDR2 YYEEEE. The V gene end was trimmed by 1 base and the J gene end by 7 bases; junction bases not matched to a gene: 8. CDR3 coding DNA: TGTGCCAGCAGCTTGCGCTCTAGCGGGTCACATACGCAGTATTTT. Its translation: CASSLRSSGSHTQYF.

This clonotype has only a few counts. In nucleotides, the CDR3 is TGCAGCGTCAAGACCGGAACCGGGACATGGGAAAAACTGTTTTTT. Its translation: CSVKTGTGTWEKLFF. The V call is TRBV29-1, the J call TRBJ1-4; D possibly corresponds to TRBD1 (6 bases). The CDR3 contains 15 residues. Germline assignment: CDR1 SQVTM and CDR2 ANQGSEA. V was shortened by 6 bases and J by 8 bases, with 22 bases between the two germline ends. Combining the CDR3 with reference TRBV29-1 and TRBJ1-4 gives the whole variable domain SAVISQKPSRDICQRGTSLTIQCQVDSQVTMMFWYRQQPGQSLTLIATANQGSEATYESGFVIDKFPISRPNLTFSTLTVSNMSPEDSSIYLCSVKTGTGTWEKLFFGSGTQLSVL.

The sample holds many counts of this clonotype. The chain uses TRBV11-2 and TRBJ1-3; 9 bases align to TRBD1. Germline CDR1 reads SGHAT; CDR2 reads FQNNGV. The CDR3 is made up of 16 amino acids. With V trimmed by 5 bases and J by 1 base, 6 bases remained unmatched. The DNA of the CDR3 is TGTGCCAGCAGCCGTCCCGACAGGGGGTCTGGAAACACCATATATTTT. Amino acids: CASSRPDRGSGNTIYF.

This clonotype occurred many times. The gene calls are TRBV12-3 or TRBV12-4 and TRBJ2-7, with no clear D. Trimming removed 2 bases at V and 0 bases at J, with 11 bases between. CDR3 length: 15 amino acids. The CDR3 DNA reads TGTGCCAGCAGTTTACATAGGGCACGCTCCTACGAGCAGTACTTC. Its translation: CASSLHRARSYEQYF.

The rearrangement joins TRBV2 to TRBJ2-3; 7 nucleotides line up with TRBD1. The ends lost 9 bases at V and 6 bases at J; junction bases unmatched: 6. The CDR3 contains 12 residues. The germline V gene encodes CDR1 SNHLY and CDR2 FYNNEI. Here the CDR3 DNA reads TGTGCCAGACGCGACAGGGCCGATACGCAGTATTTT. It codes for CARRDRADTQYF.

This clonotype came up many times. One end of the junction fails to match germline, which may point to a read error. This sequence joins TRBV7-7 and TRBJ2-1; D gene ambiguous. The CDR3 is made up of 16 amino acids. Per the germline V gene, CDR1 is SSHAT and CDR2 is FNYEAQ (reference sequence). CDR3 protein: CASSSFSFSPGNEQFF. The CDR3, as DNA: TGTGCTAGCAGCTCATTCAGTTTTAGCCCCGGAAATGAGCAGTTCTTC.

Many counts were recorded for this clonotype. The chain employs TRBV10-3 and TRBJ2-1, with 9 bases aligning to TRBD1. The V and J ends lost 6 bases and 6 bases, in that order; junction bases with no gene match: 6. This CDR3 region has 14 residues. Germline lookup yields CDR1 ENHRY and CDR2 SYGVKD. CDR3 in amino acids: CAIRGQGPRNEQFF. The DNA of the CDR3 is TGTGCCATCAGGGGACAGGGTCCGCGCAATGAGCAGTTCTTC.

This clonotype was recorded many times. The chain employs TRBV3-1 and TRBJ1-6, with a tentative D call TRBD1 (5 bases). The germline V and J ends were trimmed by 7 bases and 0 bases, with 10 bases remaining between them. This CDR3 has 15 amino acids. Germline-derived CDR1 and CDR2 are LGHDT and YNNKEL (reference sequence). The CDR3 sequence: CASTDSSSYNSPLHF. The CDR3 DNA reads TGTGCCAGCACCGACAGTAGCTCCTATAATTCACCCCTCCACTTT. Based on the CDR3 plus reference TRBV3-1 and TRBJ1-6, the full variable domain is DTAVSQTPKYLVTQMGNDKSIKCEQNLGHDTMYWYKQDSKKFLKIMFSYNNKELIINETVPNRFSPKSPDKAHLNLHINSLELGDSAVYFCASTDSSSYNSPLHFGNGTRLTVT.

This clonotype appeared many times. Here the CDR3 reads CASSPRGSIYNEQFF. CDR3 nucleotide sequence: TGTGCCAGCAGCCCCCGAGGGAGTATCTACAATGAGCAGTTCTTC. This rearrangement joins TRBV7-9 to TRBJ2-1, with a tentative D call TRBD2 (5 bases). The ends were cut back, 5 bases at V and 3 bases at J, with 14 bases in the middle. The CDR3 spans 15 residues. In germline, CDR1 is SEHNR, CDR2 FQNEAQ (reference sequence). Combining the CDR3 with reference TRBV7-9 and TRBJ2-1 gives the whole variable domain DTGVSQNPRHKITKRGQNVTFRCDPISEHNRLYWYRQTLGQGPEFLTYFQNEAQLEKSRLLSDRFSAERPKGSFSTLEIQRTEQGDSAMYLCASSPRGSIYNEQFFGPGTRLTVL.

This clonotype has a count of ten or more. The chain joins TRBV11-2 to TRBJ2-1, with a possible D match to TRBD2 (6 bases). Germline V CDR1 and CDR2: SGHAT, FQNNGV. V was pared by 5 bases and J by 0 bases, with 14 bases between. This CDR3 comprises 16 residues. CDR3 amino acids: CASSPGLGSSYNEQFF. The CDR3 DNA sequence: TGTGCCAGCAGCCCTGGACTCGGGAGCTCCTACAATGAGCAGTTCTTC.

This clonotype showed up many times. The chain combines TRBV12-2 with TRBJ1-1. TRBV12-2 is described as a pseudogene. This CDR3 has 16 residues. CDR3 nucleotides: TGTGCAAGTCGCTTAGTCGGTCACTCCATGAACACTGAAGCTTTCTTT. As protein: CASRLVGHSMNTEAFF.

The sample holds many counts of this clonotype. The chain has TRBV4-2 and TRBJ2-2; 16 bases are a match to TRBD2. The J segment lost 5 bases and the V segment lost 5 bases, leaving 5 bases of the junction unmatched. Germline CDR1 and CDR2: LGHNA and YNFKEQ. The CDR3 consists of 17 residues. CDR3 nucleotides: TGTGCCAGCAGCGCGGGACTAGCGGGAGGGGGTACCGGGGAGCTGTTTTTT. Its translation is CASSAGLAGGGTGELFF.

This clonotype is categorized as medium-sized (0.01 to 0.1%). The chain has TRBV7-3 and TRBJ2-2; a possible D gene is TRBD1 (5 bases). Germline-derived CDR1 and CDR2 are SGHTA and FQGTGA. The germline V and J ends were trimmed by 2 bases and 1 base, with 5 bases remaining between them. This CDR3 is built from 14 residues. The DNA of the CDR3 is TGTGCCAGCAGCTTACAGGGGAACACCGGGGAGCTGTTTTTT. Translated, it gives CASSLQGNTGELFF. The full variable domain, with the rest looked up from reference TRBV7-3 and TRBJ2-2, is GAGVSQTPSNKVTEKGKYVELRCDPISGHTALYWYRQSLGQGPEFLIYFQGTGAADDSGLPNDRFFAVRPEGSVSTLKIQRTERGDSAVYLCASSLQGNTGELFFGEGSRLTVL.

This clonotype has a count of ten or more. This sequence joins TRBV12-5 and TRBJ2-2; D possibly matches TRBD1 or TRBD2 (5 bases each). Germline loops: CDR1 LGHNT, CDR2 FRNRAP. CDR3 length: 14 residues. The V end was cut by 10 bases, the J end by 2 bases, with 14 bases between. The CDR3 DNA is TGTGCTACGAACCGGGACCTCAACACCGGGGAGCTGTTTTTT. Translating it yields CATNRDLNTGELFF.

This clonotype has ten or more counts. The J gene is TRBJ2-2, the V gene TRBV9, with D perhaps matching TRBD1 or TRBD2 (5 bases each). The CDR3 sequence is 19 residues long. The ends were cut back, 2 bases at V and 3 bases at J, with 23 bases in the middle. Germline CDR1 reads SGDLS; CDR2 reads YYNGEE. The CDR3 nucleotides are TGTGCCAGCAGCGTGACCGCCCTCTGGGACCATCGGTACACCGGGGAGCTGTTTTTT. Translating it yields CASSVTALWDHRYTGELFF. Full variable domain (rest looked up from reference TRBV9 and TRBJ2-2): DSGVTQTPKHLITATGQRVTLRCSPRSGDLSVYWYQQSLDQGLQFLIQYYNGEERAKGNILERFSAQQFPDLHSELNLSSLELGDSALYFCASSVTALWDHRYTGELFFGEGSRLTVL.

There are many counts of this clonotype. The rearrangement uses TRBV3-1 and TRBJ2-7; D remains ambiguous. CDR3 size: 11 residues. V was clipped by 2 bases and J by 4 bases, with 3 bases between them. Germline CDR1 and CDR2: LGHDT and YNNKEL (reference sequence). CDR3 loop: CASSQLYEQYF. The CDR3 bases are TGTGCCAGCAGCCAACTTTACGAGCAGTACTTC.

This clonotype was observed a single time. Just one base apart from a much larger clone, this may be a read error. Because the CDR3 is missing its conserved closing phenylalanine or tryptophan, this is likely a read error. V is TRBV24-1 and J is TRBJ2-1, with 7 bases lining up with TRBD1. CDR3 length equals 15 residues. Germline-derived CDR1 and CDR2 are KGHDR and SFDVKD. The junction had 16 bases not matched to a gene; V was cut back by 5 bases and J by 13 bases. The CDR3 reads CATSGPPAPRDSQFL. The CDR3 DNA reads TGTGCCACCAGTGGCCCCCCCGCCCCCCGGGACAGCCAGTTCCTC.

This clonotype was recorded at least ten times. The gene calls are TRBV19 and TRBJ1-2; weak D call: TRBD1 (5 bases). V dropped 3 bases and J dropped 3 bases, with 11 bases sitting between them. There are 14 residues in the CDR3. CDR1 and CDR2 from the germline V gene are LNHDA and SQIVND (reference sequence). The DNA of the CDR3 is TGTGCCAGTAGTATTGAGTGGGGGTACTATGGCTACACCTTC. This translates into CASSIEWGYYGYTF.